This record concerns one TCR beta chain sequence. The target antigen is unknown. With 3 bases removed from V and 8 bases from J, the gap between germline ends came to 17 bases. CDR3 size: 15 residues. Germline V gene sequence: CDR1 ENHRY, CDR2 SYGVKD. This sample was taken from a study of identical twins. Regarding the study as a whole: The abundant beta clonotypes from cord blood had fewer insertions, and memory repertoires had none of this.

A universal primer site came from template switching; cDNA carried unique molecular identifiers. Each CDR3 protein is one row after TCRdb ran MiXCR on the 5' RACE reads. The table records around 1.7 million distinct CDR3 sequences, about 30% of them present only once. Sequencing was carried out using cord blood. This sequence was found in a newborn girl in good health. The chain uses TRBV10-3 and TRBJ2-1; tentative D call: TRBD1 (5 bases). The CDR3 is CAISESPAQGDEQFF. Here the CDR3 DNA reads TGTGCCATCAGTGAAAGCCCAGCCCAAGGGGATGAGCAGTTCTTC.